The rows below give T cell receptor beta chains drawn from one sample of a study of blood T cells in healthy people across ages. TCRdb reprocessed the 5' RACE reads via MiXCR and lists one record per CDR3 protein. The table includes about 1.8 million distinct CDR3 sequences, approximately 50% detected once. Sequencing was carried out using blood. The receptors originated from a woman between 40 and 50 years old in good health. The CDR3 runs from the conserved cysteine through the conserved F or W. A D gene is named only where the DNA matches it firmly. Clone sizes are given selectively: once, few, many, or a class where the clone is expanded.

J gene,D gene,clone size,V gene,CDR3 protein,CDR3 DNA
TRBJ2-1,TRBD2,NA,TRBV3-1,CASSQRGSINEQFF,TGTGCCAGCAGCCAACGCGGGAGCATCAATGAGCAGTTCTTC
TRBJ2-7,TRBD2,NA,TRBV24-1,CATSDLSLAGYF,TGTGCCACCAGTGATTTGAGTCTAGCGGGGTACTTC
TRBJ2-4,TRBD1,few,TRBV11-2,CASSPGQGAKYF,TGTGCCAGCAGCCCGGGACAGGGGGCGAAGTACTTC
TRBJ2-5,NA,NA,TRBV4-1,CASSQAGARETQYF,TGCGCCAGCAGCCAGGCCGGAGCCCGTGAGACCCAGTACTTC
TRBJ2-6,NA,NA,TRBV2,CAGRGGYSGANVLTF,TGTGCCGGGCGGGGTGGCTACTCTGGGGCCAACGTCCTGACTTTC
TRBJ2-7,TRBD2,NA,TRBV7-2,CASSGGLGVEQYF,TGTGCCAGCAGCGGGGGACTAGGTGTCGAGCAGTACTTC
TRBJ1-5,NA,NA,TRBV20-1,CSARETWTVSNQPQHF,TGCAGTGCTAGAGAAACCTGGACTGTGAGCAATCAGCCCCAGCATTTT
TRBJ2-5,NA,NA,TRBV6-1,CASSPYADIQETQYF,TGTGCCAGCAGTCCTTATGCTGACATCCAAGAGACCCAGTACTTC
TRBJ1-2,NA,NA,TRBV5-1,CASSFRNTNYGYTF,TGCGCCAGCAGCTTTCGGAACACTAACTATGGCTACACCTTC
TRBJ1-2,NA,few,TRBV5-1,CASSSTRETGGYTF,TGCGCCAGCAGCTCAACCCGGGAGACGGGCGGCTACACCTTC
TRBJ2-5,NA,NA,TRBV20-1,CSAIETPILDEQYF,TGCAGTGCTATAGAAACCCCTATACTAGATGAGCAGTACTTC
TRBJ2-5,TRBD2,NA,TRBV6-1,CASNKGQVSGPGETQYF,TGTGCCAGCAACAAGGGGCAAGTTAGCGGGCCGGGGGAGACCCAGTACTTC
TRBJ2-3,NA,few,TRBV12-3/TRBV12-4,CASILGTAGDTQYF,TGTGCCAGCATCCTCGGGACTGCAGGGGATACGCAGTATTTT
TRBJ1-1,NA,once,TRBV6-1,CASSQNTGTEAFF,TGTGCCAGCAGTCAAAACACGGGCACTGAGGCTTTCTTT
TRBJ1-1,NA,NA,TRBV12-3/TRBV12-4,CASSVGPPTYTEAFF,TGTGCCAGCAGTGTCGGGCCCCCAACGTACACTGAAGCTTTCTTT
TRBJ2-1,TRBD2,NA,TRBV6-2/TRBV6-3,CASRPYAGDNEQFF,TGTGCCAGCCGCCCTTACGCGGGGGACAATGAGCAGTTCTTC
TRBJ2-7,TRBD2,NA,TRBV5-6,CASSRILAGGSYEQYF,TGTGCCAGCAGCCGCATTCTAGCGGGGGGTTCCTACGAGCAGTACTTC
TRBJ2-5,NA,NA,TRBV7-9,CASSLPTGPQYF,TGTGCCAGCAGCTTACCCACGGGGCCGCAGTACTTC
TRBJ2-1,TRBD2,NA,TRBV5-1,CASSLITSGGMEQFF,TGCGCCAGCAGCTTGATAACTAGCGGGGGGATGGAGCAGTTCTTC
TRBJ2-5,TRBD1,few,TRBV7-2,CASSSGQGNKETQYF,TGTGCCAGCAGCTCGGGACAGGGTAATAAAGAGACCCAGTACTTC
TRBJ2-1,TRBD2,NA,TRBV7-2,CASSLEGLAQFF,TGTGCCAGCAGCTTAGAGGGACTAGCCCAGTTCTTC
TRBJ2-7,TRBD2,NA,TRBV6-6,CASSLLRGVSSYEQYF,TGTGCCAGCAGTTTATTGCGGGGGGTTTCCTCCTACGAGCAGTACTTC
TRBJ1-2,TRBD1,NA,TRBV15,CATSRIQGAGYGYTF,TGTGCCACCAGCAGGATACAGGGGGCTGGCTATGGCTACACCTTC
TRBJ1-5,NA,NA,TRBV28,CASSLVEGAYSNQPQHF,TGTGCCAGCAGTTTGGTAGAAGGGGCGTATAGCAATCAGCCCCAGCATTTT
TRBJ2-1,TRBD2,NA,TRBV7-3,CASSPLAGGINNEQFF,TGTGCCAGCAGCCCCTTAGCGGGGGGGATAAACAATGAGCAGTTCTTC
TRBJ2-3,NA,NA,TRBV7-2,CASSLYPRGSTTTDTQYF,TGTGCCAGCAGCTTATATCCCCGAGGGTCCACCACAACAGATACGCAGTATTTT
TRBJ2-1,NA,NA,TRBV5-1,CASSPGLGGGEQFF,TGCGCCAGCAGCCCCGGGTTGGGGGGCGGTGAGCAGTTCTTC
TRBJ1-2,NA,few,TRBV6-2/TRBV6-3,CASSDHIYGYTF,TGTGCCAGCAGCGACCATATCTATGGCTACACCTTC
TRBJ2-1,TRBD1,NA,TRBV6-5,CASSYRGQGGYEQFF,TGTGCCAGCAGTTACAGGGGACAGGGTGGCTATGAGCAGTTCTTC
TRBJ2-1,NA,NA,TRBV5-1,CASSSPTGHHSYNEQFF,TGCGCCAGCAGCAGCCCGACAGGCCATCACTCCTACAATGAGCAGTTCTTC
TRBJ2-5,TRBD2,NA,TRBV5-1,CASSLQLAGGPETQYF,TGCGCCAGCAGCTTGCAACTAGCGGGGGGACCAGAGACCCAGTACTTC
TRBJ2-5,TRBD2,few,TRBV9,CASSVVPSGPEETQYF,TGTGCCAGCAGCGTAGTTCCTAGCGGGCCAGAAGAGACCCAGTACTTC
TRBJ2-4,TRBD1,few,TRBV4-3,CASSPSGQGAIQYF,TGCGCCAGCAGCCCGTCGGGACAGGGGGCGATCCAGTACTTC
TRBJ1-2,NA,NA,TRBV11-2,CASSLGHQNYGYTF,TGTGCCAGCAGCTTGGGACACCAAAACTATGGCTACACCTTC
TRBJ1-4,NA,few,TRBV6-5,CASSYRGANEKLFF,TGTGCCAGCAGTTACCGAGGGGCTAATGAAAAACTGTTTTTT
TRBJ1-1,NA,NA,TRBV7-9,CASGRTDMNTEAFF,TGTGCCAGCGGCCGGACTGACATGAACACTGAAGCTTTCTTT
TRBJ1-2,TRBD1,NA,TRBV5-1,CASTITGDYGYTF,TGCGCCAGCACCATTACAGGGGACTATGGCTACACCTTC
TRBJ1-4,NA,NA,TRBV27,CASTKGEVRNEKLFF,TGTGCCAGCACAAAGGGAGAGGTTAGAAATGAAAAACTGTTTTTT
TRBJ1-2,NA,few,TRBV7-2,CASSALGGGDGYTF,TGTGCCAGCAGCGCCCTGGGAGGAGGGGATGGCTACACCTTC
TRBJ2-1,TRBD1,NA,TRBV15,CATSSRTGNYNEQFF,TGTGCCACCAGCAGTCGGACAGGGAACTACAATGAGCAGTTCTTC
TRBJ1-2,TRBD1,NA,TRBV4-3,CASRSIGQGGDYTF,TGCGCCAGCCGAAGCATAGGACAGGGGGGTGACTACACCTTC